The clone carrying this T cell receptor beta chain has just a few counts. The data stem from a study of CD8 T cells in ankylosing spondylitis. TCRdb processed the 5' RACE reads anew with MiXCR; each CDR3 protein has one entry. The sample includes 270,000 or so distinct CDR3 sequences, 15% to 20% of them seen just once. This CDR3 contains 15 residues. CDR1 and CDR2 from the germline V gene are LGHNA and YSLEER. Trimming took off 0 bases at V and 4 bases at J, with 13 bases between the two ends. J is TRBJ2-7 and V is TRBV4-3; D might be TRBD1 (7 bases). The specimen sequenced was blood, either unsorted or a sorted T cell fraction (not recorded which). The receptor was isolated from a male donor with ankylosing spondylitis or in good health (not recorded which). The CDR3 region has the DNA TGCGCCAGCAGCCAAGACAGGGGGGTTGGTTACGAGCAGTACTTC. Translated, it gives CASSQDRGVGYEQYF.